The 12 T cell receptor beta chains listed next were all sequenced from one sample in a study of OX40 agonist ivuxolimab in advanced cancers. Only in-frame clones appear in the TCRdb table, and some are missing; sequencing was by immunoSEQ multiplex PCR. The profile shows 60,000 to 85,000 clones, about 90% of them singletons. The source material was CD4+ or CD8+ T cells sorted from blood, sampled in a trial of the OX40 agonist ivuxolimab. Source of these receptors: an adult with an advanced solid tumor such as melanoma, head and neck, liver or kidney cancer.

The rearrangement links TRBV5-1 to TRBJ2-2; no definite D call. The CDR3 has 15 amino acids. CDR1 SGHRS and CDR2 YFSETQ come from the germline V gene. The V end was cut by 0 bases, the J end by 3 bases, with 9 bases between. CDR3 DNA: TGCGCCAGCAGCTTGGGTAGCCCCCACACCGGGGAGCTGTTTTTT. Translating it yields CASSLGSPHTGELFF.

The chain links TRBV10-1 to TRBJ2-3, with TRBD1 identical over 11 bases. Germline CDR1 reads WNHNN; CDR2 reads SYGVQD (reference sequence). The CDR3 contains 14 residues. V lost 7 bases and J lost 7; bases outside the gene matches: 7. CDR3 region: CASKNRDRGNTQYF. The DNA for the CDR3 is TGCGCCAGCAAAAACCGGGACAGGGGGAATACGCAGTATTTT.

The rearrangement joins TRBV5-4 to TRBJ2-7, with D possibly matching TRBD2 (5 bases). Germline V CDR1 and CDR2: SGHNT, YYREEE (reference sequence). The CDR3 sequence is 15 residues long. V gave up 0 bases and J gave up 5 bases, with 15 bases separating them. The CDR3 sequence is CASSLALGPEDEQYF. CDR3 coding DNA: TGTGCCAGCAGCTTGGCTTTAGGCCCGGAGGACGAGCAGTACTTC.

The chain carries TRBV29-1 and TRBJ2-3; D is uncertain. The germline V gene encodes CDR1 SQVTM and CDR2 ANQGSEA. The CDR3 contains 12 residues. Trimming pared 3 bases from V and 1 base from J, leaving 5 bases between. The CDR3 DNA reads as TGCAGCGTTGAGGGTGGCACAGATACGCAGTATTTT. It yields the protein CSVEGGTDTQYF.

The chain employs TRBV6-1 and TRBJ1-1; 9 nucleotides line up with TRBD1. Germline CDR1 and CDR2: MNHNS and SASEGT. The CDR3 has 14 amino acids. V trimming: 7 bases; J trimming: 5 bases; junction bases outside the gene matches: 8. Written as DNA, the CDR3 is TGTGCCAGCACCACAGGGGGCCCGAGAACTGAAGCTTTCTTT. This translates into CASTTGGPRTEAFF.

This clone was picked up a small number of times. V gene TRBV5-1 combines with J gene TRBJ1-2, with a weak D call TRBD1 (6 bases). Germline loops: CDR1 SGHRS, CDR2 YFSETQ. The CDR3 has 15 residues. The V end lost 3 bases, the J end lost 8 bases, and 20 bases lay between the germline ends. DNA for the CDR3: TGCGCCAGCAGCTCAACGGGGGGCACCGCCCCGGGCTACACCTTC. It translates to CASSSTGGTAPGYTF.

V and J are TRBV25-1 and TRBJ1-1, with D maybe TRBD1 (5 bases). The ends were cut back, 1 base at V and 8 bases at J, with 11 bases in the middle. Germline loops: CDR1 MGHDK, CDR2 SYGVNS. The CDR3 is 13 amino acids. The CDR3 DNA follows: TGTGCCAGCAGTGAATGGGGGAAAGGGGAAGCTTTCTTT. This translates into CASSEWGKGEAFF.

CDR3 loop: CASGKAGGTQYF. Written as DNA, the CDR3 is TGTGCCAGCGGAAAGGCCGGGGGGACCCAGTACTTC. The chain uses TRBV14 and TRBJ2-5; possible D gene TRBD2, 6 bases. Germline-derived CDR1 and CDR2 are SGHDN and FVKESK. The CDR3 is made up of 12 amino acids. The V end was cut by 8 bases, the J end by 7 bases, with 14 bases between.

In this sample, this clone turned up a few times. The V and J genes are TRBV4-1 and TRBJ1-1, with D maybe TRBD1 (5 bases). The CDR3 consists of 14 residues. Trimming removed 3 bases from V and 6 bases from J, with 14 bases in between. CDR1 MGHRA and CDR2 YSYEKL come from the germline V gene. CDR3 in amino acids: CASSQEQTAPEAFF. CDR3 DNA sequence: TGCGCCAGCAGCCAGGAACAGACAGCCCCTGAAGCTTTCTTT.

The rearrangement joins TRBV6-1 to TRBJ2-5; TRBD1 aligns across 8 bases. V lost 7 bases and J lost 4; bases outside the gene matches: 2. This CDR3 has 12 amino acids. Germline V gene lookup returns CDR1 MNHNS and CDR2 SASEGT. CDR3 in amino acids: CASNRGSETQYF. Here the CDR3 DNA reads TGTGCCAGCAACAGGGGGTCAGAGACCCAGTACTTC.

The genes are TRBV2 and TRBJ2-1; 10 bases are shared with TRBD1. This CDR3 has 16 amino acids. The trim removed 8 bases at V and 6 bases at J, leaving 13 bases unmatched. The germline gives CDR1 SNHLY, CDR2 FYNNEI. The CDR3 is CASLLTPGQGINEQFF. The CDR3, as DNA: TGTGCCAGCCTCCTAACTCCGGGACAGGGGATCAATGAGCAGTTCTTC.

This chain links TRBV6-6 with TRBJ1-5; D might be TRBD1 (5 bases). This CDR3 comprises 14 residues. V lost 4 bases and J lost 2, with 9 bases in between. Germline V lookup: CDR1 MNHNY, CDR2 SVGAGI (reference sequence). The CDR3 is CASSSGLGNQPQHF. The CDR3 nucleotides are TGTGCCAGCAGTTCAGGGTTAGGCAATCAGCCCCAGCATTTT.